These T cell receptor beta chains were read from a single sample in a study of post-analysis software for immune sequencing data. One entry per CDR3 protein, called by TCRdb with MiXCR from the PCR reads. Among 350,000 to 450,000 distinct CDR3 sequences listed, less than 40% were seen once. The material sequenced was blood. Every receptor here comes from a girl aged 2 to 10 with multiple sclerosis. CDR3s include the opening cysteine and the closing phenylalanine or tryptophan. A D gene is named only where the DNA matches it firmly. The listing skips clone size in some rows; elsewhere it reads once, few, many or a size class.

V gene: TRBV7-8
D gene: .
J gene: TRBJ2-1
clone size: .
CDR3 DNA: TGTGCCAGCAGCTCGAGGGGTTATGAGCAGTTCTTC
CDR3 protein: CASSSRGYEQFF

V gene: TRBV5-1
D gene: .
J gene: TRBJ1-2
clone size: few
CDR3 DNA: TGCGCCAGCAGCTTGTACAGGAACGAAGGCTACACCTTC
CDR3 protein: CASSLYRNEGYTF

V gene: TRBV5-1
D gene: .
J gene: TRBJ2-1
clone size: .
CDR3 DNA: TGCGCCAGCAGCCTATGGACTGCCTACAATGAGCAGTTCTTC
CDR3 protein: CASSLWTAYNEQFF

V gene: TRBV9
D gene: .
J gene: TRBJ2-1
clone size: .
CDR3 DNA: TGTGCCAGCAGCGTAAGAGGGTCCCTAGACAATGAGCAGTTCTTC
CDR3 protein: CASSVRGSLDNEQFF

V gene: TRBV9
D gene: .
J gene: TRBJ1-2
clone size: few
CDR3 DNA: TGTGCCAGCAGCTCCTCCAGGGGTTACTATGGCTACACCTTC
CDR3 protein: CASSSSRGYYGYTF

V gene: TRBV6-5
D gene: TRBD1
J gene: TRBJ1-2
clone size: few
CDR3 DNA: TGTGCCAGCAGTTACTCGAGGGGGCACTCTAACTATGGCTACACCTTC
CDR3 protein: CASSYSRGHSNYGYTF

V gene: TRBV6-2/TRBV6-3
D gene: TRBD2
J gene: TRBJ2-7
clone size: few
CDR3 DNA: TGTGCCAGCAGTTACTCGAGCGGGAGGGGCTACGAGCAGTACTTC
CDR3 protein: CASSYSSGRGYEQYF

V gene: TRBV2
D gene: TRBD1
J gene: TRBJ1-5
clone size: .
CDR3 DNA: TGTGCCAGCAGTGAGGGACAGGGGTATGGCAATCAGCCCCAGCATTTT
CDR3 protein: CASSEGQGYGNQPQHF

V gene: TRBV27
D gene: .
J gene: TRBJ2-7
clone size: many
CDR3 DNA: TGTGCCAGCAGCCCCGGACTGGCCGCCTACGAGCAGTACTTC
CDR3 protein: CASSPGLAAYEQYF

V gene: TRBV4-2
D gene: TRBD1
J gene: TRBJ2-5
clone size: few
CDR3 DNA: TGTGCCAGCAGCAATACCGGGACAGTTGAAGAGACCCAGTACTTC
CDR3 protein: CASSNTGTVEETQYF

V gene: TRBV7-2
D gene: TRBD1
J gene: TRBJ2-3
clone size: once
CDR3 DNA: TGTGCCAGCAGCTTAACAGGGGGCCACAACCTCAGAGATACGCAGTATTTT
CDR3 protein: CASSLTGGHNLRDTQYF

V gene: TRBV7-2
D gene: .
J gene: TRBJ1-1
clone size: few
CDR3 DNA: TGTGCCAGCAGCTTAGTTCGGAGGAACACTGAAGCTTTCTTT
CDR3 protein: CASSLVRRNTEAFF

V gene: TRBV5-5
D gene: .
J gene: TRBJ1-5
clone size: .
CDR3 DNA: TGTGCCAGCAGCTCGCCGGGGACAACGAGCAATCAGCCCCAGCATTTT
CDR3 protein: CASSSPGTTSNQPQHF

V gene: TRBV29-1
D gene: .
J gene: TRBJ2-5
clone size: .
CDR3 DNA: TGCAGCGTGGACAAACTGGTGCAAGAGACCCAGTACTTC
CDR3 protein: CSVDKLVQETQYF

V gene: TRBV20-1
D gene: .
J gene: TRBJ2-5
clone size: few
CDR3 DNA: TGCAGTGCTAGAGTGGATAGGGAGACCCAGTACTTC
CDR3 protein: CSARVDRETQYF

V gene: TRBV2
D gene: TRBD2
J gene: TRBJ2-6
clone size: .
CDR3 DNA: TGTGCCAGCAGCCACGGCGGGAGCCTTCGCTCTGGGGCCAACGTCCTGACTTTC
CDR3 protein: CASSHGGSLRSGANVLTF

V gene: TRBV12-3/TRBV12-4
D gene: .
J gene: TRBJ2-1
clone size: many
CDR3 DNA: TGTGCCAGCATCCAGGGTACCGATTACAATGAGCAGTTCTTC
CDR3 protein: CASIQGTDYNEQFF

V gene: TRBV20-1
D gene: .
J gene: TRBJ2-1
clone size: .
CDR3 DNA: TGCAGTGCTACCGCCCAAATGTCAGGTGACGATGAGCAGTTCTTC
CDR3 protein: CSATAQMSGDDEQFF

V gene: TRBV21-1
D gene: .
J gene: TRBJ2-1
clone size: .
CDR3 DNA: TGTGCCACTCCCAAACGGGGGCGGACGGGCTACAATGAGCAGTTCTTC
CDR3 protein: CATPKRGRTGYNEQFF

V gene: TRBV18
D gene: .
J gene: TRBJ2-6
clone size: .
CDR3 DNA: TGTGCCAGCTCACCATTCAGACAGCTCAACTCTGGGGCCAACGTCCTGACTTTC
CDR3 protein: CASSPFRQLNSGANVLTF

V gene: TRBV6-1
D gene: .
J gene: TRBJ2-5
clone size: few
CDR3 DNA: TGTGCCAGCAGTGAAGTTTGGGGGGCTGAGACCCAGTACTTC
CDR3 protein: CASSEVWGAETQYF

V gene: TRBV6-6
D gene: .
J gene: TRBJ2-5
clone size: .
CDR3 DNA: TGTGCCAGCAGAGACACAGGGAGGAGCGTGCAGTACTTC
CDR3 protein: CASRDTGRSVQYF

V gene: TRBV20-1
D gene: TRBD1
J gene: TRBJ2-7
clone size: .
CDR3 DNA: TGCAGTGCTATGGACAGGAACTCCTACGAGCAGTACTTC
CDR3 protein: CSAMDRNSYEQYF

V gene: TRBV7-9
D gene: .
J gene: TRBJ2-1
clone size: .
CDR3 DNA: TGTGCCAGCAGCTTAGGTAGGGAGGTATCCTACAATGAGCAGTTCTTC
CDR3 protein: CASSLGREVSYNEQFF

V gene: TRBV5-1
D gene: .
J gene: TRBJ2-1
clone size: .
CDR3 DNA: TGCGCCAGCAGCTTCCTTTCGGCTAATGAGCAGTTCTTC
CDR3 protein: CASSFLSANEQFF

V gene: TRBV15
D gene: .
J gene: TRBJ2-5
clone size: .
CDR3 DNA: TGTGCCACCAGCGATACCGAAAGTTTGGAGACCCAGTACTTC
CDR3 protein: CATSDTESLETQYF

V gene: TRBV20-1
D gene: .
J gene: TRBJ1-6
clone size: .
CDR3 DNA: TGCAGTGCACCCCCCGGGGGCCGGAATTCACCCCTCCACTTT
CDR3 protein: CSAPPGGRNSPLHF